This T cell receptor beta chain was captured in a study of T cell responses to AZD1222 COVID-19 vaccine. Findings and caveats of the study: Dominant CD4 TCR responses targeted spike regions 160-218 and 743-854. Within unmutated variant regions lay the reported targets of nearly half of spike-specific TCRs. Females outnumbered males among donors, who were mostly white British; clonal diversity was possibly underestimated.

Measured with immunoSEQ multiplex PCR; TCRdb has only the in-frame clones, and not every one. The sample has 90,000 to 130,000 clones, 70% to 90% seen once. Concerning this clone: Its antigen is unidentified.

Trimming removed 5 bases from V and 4 bases from J, with 14 bases in between. The CDR3 extends over 14 amino acids. CDR1 and CDR2 from the germline V gene are SGHNT and YENEEA. The analysis combined second doses at about 4 or about 12 weeks. The specimen was peripheral blood, collected 28 days after the second AZD1222 dose. The chain is built from TRBV11-3 and TRBJ1-1, with D possibly being TRBD1 (5 bases). This clonotype was obtained from an adult who received the AZD1222 COVID-19 vaccine. CDR3 DNA sequence: TGTGCCAGCAGCGGTCCGGGGGGGACCACTGAAGCTTTCTTT. This translates into CASSGPGGTTEAFF.